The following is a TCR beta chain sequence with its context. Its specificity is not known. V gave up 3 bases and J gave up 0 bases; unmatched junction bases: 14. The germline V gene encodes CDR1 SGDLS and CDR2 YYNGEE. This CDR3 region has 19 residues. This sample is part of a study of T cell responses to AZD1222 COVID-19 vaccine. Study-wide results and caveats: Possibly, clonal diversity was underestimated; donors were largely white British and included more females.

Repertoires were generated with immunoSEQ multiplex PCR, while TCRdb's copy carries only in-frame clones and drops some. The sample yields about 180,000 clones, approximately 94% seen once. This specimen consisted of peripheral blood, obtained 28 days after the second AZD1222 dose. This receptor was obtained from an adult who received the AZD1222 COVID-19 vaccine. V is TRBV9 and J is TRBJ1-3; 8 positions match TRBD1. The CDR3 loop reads CASSAQGAGGASSGNTIYF. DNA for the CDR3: TGTGCCAGCAGCGCCCAGGGGGCGGGCGGAGCTTCCTCTGGAAACACCATATATTTT.